The clone carrying this T cell receptor beta chain was seen more than once but under ten times. The data were obtained in a study of sequential checkpoint blockade in melanoma. CDR1 is LNHDA and CDR2 is SQIVND in the germline V gene (reference sequence). Losses at the gene ends were 8 bases for V and 5 bases for J; bases not matched to a gene: 4. This CDR3 contains 13 residues. The protocol was immunoSEQ multiplex PCR, while the TCRdb copy is restricted to in-frame clones and leaves out a portion. Among about 11,000 clones, approximately 81% were seen once, and the ten largest hold approximately 11%. Treatment meaning: randomized to nivolumab then ipilimumab (arm A) or the reverse (arm B).

Specimen: CD8+ T cells sorted from blood (inferred from file names), collected from a patient given nivolumab and ipilimumab in sequence. The chain uses TRBV19 and TRBJ1-5; 9 bases agree with TRBD1. The clonotype comes from a human donor with melanoma. DNA of the CDR3: TGTGCCAGTTCGGACAGGGGCGATCAGCCCCAGCATTTT. It yields the protein CASSDRGDQPQHF. Combining the CDR3 with reference TRBV19 and TRBJ1-5 gives the whole variable domain DGGITQSPKYLFRKEGQNVTLSCEQNLNHDAMYWYRQDPGQGLRLIYYSQIVNDFQKGDIAEGYSVSREKKESFPLTVTSAQKNPTAFYLCASSDRGDQPQHFGDGTRLSIL.